These T cell receptor beta chains were read from a single sample in a study of control samples from healthy donors and cancer patients. Clones were read by immunoSEQ multiplex PCR, and TCRdb kept only the in-frame ones, dropping some. The sample holds 100,000 to 150,000 clones, around 86% seen once. The sample was blood. These receptors were collected from a man in his forties in good health. Both conserved end residues are part of each CDR3. D genes are given only for firm matches. Part of the rows lack a size; the others show once, few, many or a class for expanded clones.

cdr3_length | d_call | clone_size | j_call | v_call | cdr3_nt | cdr3_aa
14 | TRBD1 | . | TRBJ1-2 | TRBV6-5 | TGTGCCAGCAGTTACTCGGGACAGAGCTATGGCTACACCTTC | CASSYSGQSYGYTF
13 | TRBD1 | . | TRBJ1-1 | TRBV29-1 | TGCAGCGCCGCCAGGGGGCCGAACACTGAAGCTTTCTTT | CSAARGPNTEAFF
17 | TRBD1 | . | TRBJ2-5 | TRBV6-2/TRBV6-3 | TGTGCCAGCAGTTACACCCGTCGGACAGGGGGCGAGGAGACCCAGTACTTC | CASSYTRRTGGEETQYF
15 | . | . | TRBJ1-3 | TRBV7-9 | TGTGCCAGCAGCTCCTATATGGACTCTGGAAACACCATATATTTT | CASSSYMDSGNTIYF
16 | . | . | TRBJ1-1 | TRBV18 | TGTGCCAGCTCACCACAGACAGAGCAAAGGAACACTGAAGCTTTCTTT | CASSPQTEQRNTEAFF
13 | . | once | TRBJ2-3 | TRBV10-1 | TGCGCCAGCAGTGATGTACGCACAGATACGCAGTATTTT | CASSDVRTDTQYF
17 | . | . | TRBJ1-2 | TRBV6-2/TRBV6-3 | TGTGCCAGCAGTTACGCAGGACAGCGGTCTTTTGGCTATGGCTACACCTTC | CASSYAGQRSFGYGYTF
15 | TRBD2 | . | TRBJ2-7 | TRBV3-1/TRBV3-2 | TGTGCCAGCAGCCAAGAGGCGGGACTAGCCCACGAGCAGTACTTC | CASSQEAGLAHEQYF
16 | . | . | TRBJ2-2 | TRBV7-2 | TGTGCCAGCAGCTTCCTGACTAGAGCGAACACCGGGGAGCTGTTTTTT | CASSFLTRANTGELFF
17 | . | . | TRBJ2-5 | TRBV7-2 | TGTGCCAGCAGCTTAGGTCCGCCGGGCCGACCCCAAGAGACCCAGTACTTC | CASSLGPPGRPQETQYF
13 | TRBD1 | . | TRBJ1-5 | TRBV25-1 | TGTGCCAGCAGTCGGACAGGAAATCAGCCCCAGCATTTT | CASSRTGNQPQHF
15 | TRBD2 | . | TRBJ2-1 | TRBV29-1 | TGCAGCGTTGCTAGATTAGCGGGGGTGGACAATGAGCAGTTCTTC | CSVARLAGVDNEQFF
15 | TRBD1 | once | TRBJ1-6 | TRBV5-6 | TGTGCCAGCAGCTTCAGGCGACAGGGTAATTCACCCCTCCACTTT | CASSFRRQGNSPLHF
17 | . | . | TRBJ1-1 | TRBV7-9 | TGTGCCAGCAGTGGGGGGCAGGCCCTCGCAAAGAGCACTGAAGCTTTCTTT | CASSGGQALAKSTEAFF
15 | . | . | TRBJ1-6 | TRBV2 | TGTGCCAGTACATCGGGAAGCTCCTATAATTCACCCCTCCACTTT | CASTSGSSYNSPLHF
17 | . | . | TRBJ1-2 | TRBV6-2/TRBV6-3 | TGTGCCAGCAGTTACTCAGACGGGGCCGACTACCCTTATGGCTACACCTTC | CASSYSDGADYPYGYTF
12 | TRBD1 | . | TRBJ2-7 | TRBV10-1 | TGCGCCAGCGGACAGGGGGCTGGTGAGCAGTACTTC | CASGQGAGEQYF
15 | . | . | TRBJ2-7 | TRBV11-2 | TGTGCCAGCAGCCCCCCTGGGGCCTACGCCTACGAGCAGTACTTC | CASSPPGAYAYEQYF
14 | TRBD2 | once | TRBJ2-7 | TRBV30 | TGTGCCTGGAGTGAGGCTAGCGGGGGGTACGAGCAGTACTTC | CAWSEASGGYEQYF
13 | . | . | TRBJ2-2 | TRBV27 | TGTGCCAGCAGGGGGTTAGGGGCCGGGGAGCTGTTTTTT | CASRGLGAGELFF
11 | . | . | TRBJ2-4 | TRBV20-1 | TGCAGCGCTTACCGGGACCCTCAACGGTACTTC | CSAYRDPQRYF
11 | . | . | TRBJ2-5 | TRBV11-3 | TGTGCCAGCAGCCTCCAGGAGACCCAGTACTTC | CASSLQETQYF
16 | . | . | TRBJ2-6 | TRBV7-2 | TGTGCCAGCAGCTCCCAGGCGGGCTCTGGGGCCAACGTCCTGACTTTC | CASSSQAGSGANVLTF
17 | TRBD2 | . | TRBJ2-2 | TRBV6-2/TRBV6-3 | TGTGCCAGCAGTTACTCGGAGACTAGCGGGGGGGCCGGGGAGCTGTTTTTT | CASSYSETSGGAGELFF
14 | . | . | TRBJ1-5 | TRBV12-5 | TGTGCTAGTGGTTTGGGTAACACGGGAGACTTCCAGCATTTT | CASGLGNTGDFQHF
16 | TRBD1 | . | TRBJ1-6 | TRBV7-2 | TGTGCCAGCAGCTTAGTAGGGGACAGGACCCATTCACCCCTCCACTTT | CASSLVGDRTHSPLHF
15 | . | . | TRBJ2-7 | TRBV7-2 | TGTGCCAGCAGCGAACGCGGGGGCCTCGACTACGAGCAGTACTTC | CASSERGGLDYEQYF
13 | . | . | TRBJ1-1 | TRBV7-2 | TGTGCCAGCAACCAACAGGGTTACACTGAAGCTTTCTTT | CASNQQGYTEAFF
20 | . | . | TRBJ2-6 | TRBV23-1 | TGCGCCAGCAGTCTGCATTATATTCAGCGCGGGTATAGTGGGGCCAACGTCCTGACTTTC | CASSLHYIQRGYSGANVLTF
15 | TRBD1 | once | TRBJ1-4 | TRBV5-1 | TGCGCCAGCAGCTTGCGAACAGGGGTTAATGAAAAACTGTTTTTT | CASSLRTGVNEKLFF
13 | . | . | TRBJ1-1 | TRBV10-1 | TGCGCCAGCATTCATCCTAGACAGTCTGAAGCTTTCTTT | CASIHPRQSEAFF
16 | . | . | TRBJ2-1 | TRBV7-2 | TGTGCCAGCAGCCTTGTGTGGAGGGGGCGGTACAATGAGCAGTTCTTC | CASSLVWRGRYNEQFF
16 | . | . | TRBJ1-1 | TRBV7-2 | TGTGCCAGCAGCTTAAGGTGGGGGGAGGGTAGTGGTGAAGCTTTCTTT | CASSLRWGEGSGEAFF
11 | . | . | TRBJ1-2 | TRBV30 | TGTGCCTGGAGTCCGCCGGGTGGCTACACCTTC | CAWSPPGGYTF
13 | . | . | TRBJ2-5 | TRBV18 | TGTGCCAGCTCACCGAGGAGGGCGGAGACCCAGTACTTC | CASSPRRAETQYF
14 | . | . | TRBJ1-2 | TRBV6-6 | TGTGCCAGCAGTTATAAGCAGGCCCTTATGAGCTACACCTTC | CASSYKQALMSYTF
18 | . | . | TRBJ2-4 | TRBV1 | TGCACCAGCGGGCCGGGACTAGCGGACAGAGGGGCCAAAAACATTCAGTACTTC | CTSGPGLADRGAKNIQYF
13 | . | . | TRBJ2-7 | TRBV7-8 | TGTGCCAGCAGCTTTAGGGGGGGCTACGAGCAGTACTTC | CASSFRGGYEQYF
13 | . | . | TRBJ1-1 | TRBV12-3/TRBV12-4 | TGTGCCAGCAGTTTCGGAAGCCCCACTGAAGCTTTCTTT | CASSFGSPTEAFF
14 | TRBD1 | . | TRBJ1-2 | TRBV19 | TGTGCCAGTAGTGTCGGACAGGGTAACTATGGCTACACCTTC | CASSVGQGNYGYTF
14 | . | . | TRBJ2-2 | TRBV3-1/TRBV3-2 | TGTGCCAGCAGCCCAGGACTTACGACCGGGGAGCTGTTTTTT | CASSPGLTTGELFF
15 | . | . | TRBJ2-1 | TRBV7-2 | TGTGCCAGCAGCTCAAAGTCCGGTTCCTACAATGAGCAGTTCTTC | CASSSKSGSYNEQFF
17 | TRBD2 | . | TRBJ2-5 | TRBV7-2 | TGTGCCAGCAGCTTATTCGCCGGGGGGGCCTCCGCGGAGACCCAGTACTTC | CASSLFAGGASAETQYF
15 | . | . | TRBJ1-5 | TRBV19 | TGTGCCAGTATGTGGGCAGTTAACATTAATCAGCCCCAGCATTTT | CASMWAVNINQPQHF
16 | TRBD1 | . | TRBJ1-4 | TRBV7-3 | TGTGCCAGCAGCAAAAGCTTGGGACAGGGAGGTGAAAAACTGTTTTTT | CASSKSLGQGGEKLFF